This T cell receptor beta chain was documented in a study of T cells in Graves' hyperthyroidism and ophthalmopathy. It was RNA transcripts that yielded the amplified TCR beta CDR3 regions. An initial round of RT-PCR targeting the TCR CDR3 relied on the HTBI primer set. One entry per CDR3 protein, called by TCRdb with MiXCR from the multiplex PCR reads. The table has around 520,000 distinct CDR3 sequences, over 13% seen once. The germline V gene encodes CDR1 MDHEN and CDR2 SYDVKM. The CDR3 has 15 amino acids. V was pared by 7 bases and J by 2 bases, with 9 bases of the junction left unmatched. This clonotype was counted many times.

The clonotype originates from a woman in her late teens or twenties with Graves' hyperthyroidism. The chain carries TRBV28 and TRBJ1-2; 8 positions match TRBD1. What was sequenced was blood. The DNA of the CDR3 is TGTGCCAGCACCCCTTCGGCAGGGGGCAACTATGGCTACACCTTC. Its protein product is CASTPSAGGNYGYTF.